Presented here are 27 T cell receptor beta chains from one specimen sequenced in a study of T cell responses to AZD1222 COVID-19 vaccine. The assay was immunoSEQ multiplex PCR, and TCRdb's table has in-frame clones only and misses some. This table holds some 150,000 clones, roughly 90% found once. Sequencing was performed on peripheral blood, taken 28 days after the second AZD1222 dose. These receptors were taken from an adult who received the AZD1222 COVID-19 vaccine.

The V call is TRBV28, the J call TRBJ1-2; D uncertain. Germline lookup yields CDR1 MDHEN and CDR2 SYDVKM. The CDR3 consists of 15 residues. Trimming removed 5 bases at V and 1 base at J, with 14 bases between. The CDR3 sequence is CASSEDSAFNYGYTF. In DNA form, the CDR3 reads TGTGCCAGCAGTGAGGACTCGGCATTTAACTATGGCTACACCTTC.

CDR3 sequence reads: CASSLTDTQYF. CDR3 bases: TGTGCCAGCAGTCTCACAGATACGCAGTATTTT. V gene TRBV7-2 combines with J gene TRBJ2-3; no clear D. Trimming cost V 6 bases and J 2 bases, with 3 bases left between them. The CDR3 extends over 11 amino acids. Germline lookup yields CDR1 SGHTA and CDR2 FQGNSA. The whole variable domain, filled in from reference TRBV7-2 and TRBJ2-3, reads GAGVSQSPSNKVTEKGKDVELRCDPISGHTALYWYRQSLGQGLEFLIYFQGNSAPDKSGLPSDRFSAERTGGSVSTLTIQRTQQEDSAVYLCASSLTDTQYFGPGTRLTVL.

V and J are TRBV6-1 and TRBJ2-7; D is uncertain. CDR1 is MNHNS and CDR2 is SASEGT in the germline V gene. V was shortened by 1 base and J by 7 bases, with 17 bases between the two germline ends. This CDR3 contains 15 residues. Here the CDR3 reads CASSEGWGGLGEQYF. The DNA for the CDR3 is TGTGCCAGCAGTGAAGGGTGGGGTGGCTTAGGAGAGCAGTACTTC.

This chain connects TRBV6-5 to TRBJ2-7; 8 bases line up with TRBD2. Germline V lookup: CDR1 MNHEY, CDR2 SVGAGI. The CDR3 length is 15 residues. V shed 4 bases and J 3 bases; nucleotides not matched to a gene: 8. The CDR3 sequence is CASSSRLATLYEQYF. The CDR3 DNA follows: TGTGCCAGCAGTTCGCGACTAGCGACCCTCTACGAGCAGTACTTC.

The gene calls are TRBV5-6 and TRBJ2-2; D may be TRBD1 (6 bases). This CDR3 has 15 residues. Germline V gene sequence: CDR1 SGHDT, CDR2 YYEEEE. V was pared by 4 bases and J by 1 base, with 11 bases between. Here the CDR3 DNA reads TGTGCCAGCAGCCCAGTGGACAGGAACACCGGGGAGCTGTTTTTT. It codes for CASSPVDRNTGELFF.

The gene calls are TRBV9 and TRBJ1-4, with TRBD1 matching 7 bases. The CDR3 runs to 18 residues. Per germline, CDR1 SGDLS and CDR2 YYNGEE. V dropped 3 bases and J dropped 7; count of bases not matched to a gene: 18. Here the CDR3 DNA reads TGTGCCAGCAGCGCCGACCCGATGGGGCGTCAGGGGGGTGAAAAACTGTTTTTT. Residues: CASSADPMGRQGGEKLFF.

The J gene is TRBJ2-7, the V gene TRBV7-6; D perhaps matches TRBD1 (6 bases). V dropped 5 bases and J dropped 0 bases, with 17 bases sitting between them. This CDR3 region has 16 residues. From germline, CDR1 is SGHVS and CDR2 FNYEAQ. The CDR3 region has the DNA TGTGCCAGCAGCGTCTCAGGGGATAAGAGCTCCTACGAGCAGTACTTC. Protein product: CASSVSGDKSSYEQYF.

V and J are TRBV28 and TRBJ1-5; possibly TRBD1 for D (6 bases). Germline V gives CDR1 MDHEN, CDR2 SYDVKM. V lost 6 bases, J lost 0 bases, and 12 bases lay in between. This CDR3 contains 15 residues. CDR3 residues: CASSRQVYSNQPQHF. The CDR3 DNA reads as TGTGCCAGCAGCCGACAGGTCTATAGCAATCAGCCCCAGCATTTT.

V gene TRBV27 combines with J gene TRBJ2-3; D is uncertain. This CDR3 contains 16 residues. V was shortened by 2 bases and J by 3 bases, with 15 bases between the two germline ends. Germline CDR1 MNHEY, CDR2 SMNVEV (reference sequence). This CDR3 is CASSLGFSFGTDTQYF. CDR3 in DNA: TGTGCCAGCAGTTTAGGTTTCTCTTTCGGGACAGATACGCAGTATTTT.

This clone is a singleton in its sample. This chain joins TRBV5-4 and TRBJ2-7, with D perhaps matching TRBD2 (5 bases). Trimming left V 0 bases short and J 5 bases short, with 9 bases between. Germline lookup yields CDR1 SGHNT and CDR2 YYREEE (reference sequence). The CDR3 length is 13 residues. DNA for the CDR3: TGTGCCAGCAGCTTGGGCGGGCGTGACGAGCAGTACTTC. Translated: CASSLGGRDEQYF.

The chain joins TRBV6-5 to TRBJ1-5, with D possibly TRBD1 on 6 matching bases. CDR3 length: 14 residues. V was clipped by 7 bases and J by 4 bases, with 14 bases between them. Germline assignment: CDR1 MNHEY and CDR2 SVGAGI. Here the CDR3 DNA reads TGTGCCAGCACTTCAGGGGCTAGTAATCAGCCCCAGCATTTT. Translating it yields CASTSGASNQPQHF.

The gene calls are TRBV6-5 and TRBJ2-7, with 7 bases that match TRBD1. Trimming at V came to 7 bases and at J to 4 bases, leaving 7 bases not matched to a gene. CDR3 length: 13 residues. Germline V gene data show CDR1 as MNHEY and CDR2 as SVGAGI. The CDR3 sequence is CASMAGGIYEQYF. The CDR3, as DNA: TGTGCCAGCATGGCAGGGGGTATTTACGAGCAGTACTTC.

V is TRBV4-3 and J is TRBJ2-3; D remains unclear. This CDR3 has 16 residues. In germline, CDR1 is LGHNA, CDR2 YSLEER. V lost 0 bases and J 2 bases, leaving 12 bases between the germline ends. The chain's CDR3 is CASSQDYGPNTDTQYF. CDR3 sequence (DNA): TGCGCCAGCAGCCAAGATTATGGTCCGAACACAGATACGCAGTATTTT.

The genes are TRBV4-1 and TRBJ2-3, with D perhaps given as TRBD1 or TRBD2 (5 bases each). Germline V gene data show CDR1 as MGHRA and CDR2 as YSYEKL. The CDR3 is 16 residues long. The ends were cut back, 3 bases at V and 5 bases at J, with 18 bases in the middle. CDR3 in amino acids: CASSQELPGDEDTQYF. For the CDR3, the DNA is TGCGCCAGCAGCCAGGAACTACCCGGGGACGAAGATACGCAGTATTTT.

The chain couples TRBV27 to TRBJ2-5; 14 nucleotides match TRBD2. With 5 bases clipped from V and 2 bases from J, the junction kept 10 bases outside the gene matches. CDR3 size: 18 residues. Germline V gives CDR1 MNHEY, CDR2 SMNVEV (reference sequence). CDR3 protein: CASSLRLAGGPVQETQYF. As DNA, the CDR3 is TGTGCCAGCAGTCTCCGACTAGCGGGAGGGCCTGTACAAGAGACCCAGTACTTC.

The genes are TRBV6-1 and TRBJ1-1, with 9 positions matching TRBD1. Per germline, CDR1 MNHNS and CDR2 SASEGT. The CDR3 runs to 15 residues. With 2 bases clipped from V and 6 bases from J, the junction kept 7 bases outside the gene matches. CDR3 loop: CASSESTGGSAEAFF. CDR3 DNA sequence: TGTGCCAGCAGTGAATCTACAGGGGGCTCCGCTGAAGCTTTCTTT.

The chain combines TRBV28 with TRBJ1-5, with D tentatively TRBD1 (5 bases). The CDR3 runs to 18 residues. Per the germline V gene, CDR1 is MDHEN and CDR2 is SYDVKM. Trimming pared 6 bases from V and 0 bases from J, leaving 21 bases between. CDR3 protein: CASSPVVRGTISNQPQHF. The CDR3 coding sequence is TGTGCCAGCAGCCCCGTTGTCCGGGGCACTATTAGCAATCAGCCCCAGCATTTT.

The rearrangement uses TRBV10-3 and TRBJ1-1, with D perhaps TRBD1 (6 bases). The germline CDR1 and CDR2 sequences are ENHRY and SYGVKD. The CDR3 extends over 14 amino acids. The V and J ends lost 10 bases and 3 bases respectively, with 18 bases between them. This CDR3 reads CATTGLDRDTEAFF. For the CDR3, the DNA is TGTGCCACAACAGGGCTCGATCGGGACACTGAAGCTTTCTTT.

The DNA for the CDR3 is TGCAGCGTTGATGGGAACACTGAAGCTTTCTTT. Translating gives CSVDGNTEAFF. V and J are TRBV29-1 and TRBJ1-1; no clear D gene. The V end lost 3 bases, the J end lost 1 base, and 3 bases lay between the germline ends. Germline V gene lookup returns CDR1 SQVTM and CDR2 ANQGSEA. The CDR3 is 11 residues long.

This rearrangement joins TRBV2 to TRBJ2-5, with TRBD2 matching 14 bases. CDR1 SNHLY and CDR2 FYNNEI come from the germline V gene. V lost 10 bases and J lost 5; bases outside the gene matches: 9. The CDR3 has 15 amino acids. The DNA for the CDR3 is TGTGCCAACTCCGGGACTAGCGGGAGCGGCGAGACCCAGTACTTC. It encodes CANSGTSGSGETQYF.

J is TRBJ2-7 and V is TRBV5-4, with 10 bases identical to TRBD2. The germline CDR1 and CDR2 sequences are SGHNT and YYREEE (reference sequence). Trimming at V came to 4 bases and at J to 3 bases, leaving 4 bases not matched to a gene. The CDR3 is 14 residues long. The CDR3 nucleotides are TGTGCCAGCAGCGGGCTAGCGGGAGACTACGAGCAGTACTTC. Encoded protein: CASSGLAGDYEQYF.

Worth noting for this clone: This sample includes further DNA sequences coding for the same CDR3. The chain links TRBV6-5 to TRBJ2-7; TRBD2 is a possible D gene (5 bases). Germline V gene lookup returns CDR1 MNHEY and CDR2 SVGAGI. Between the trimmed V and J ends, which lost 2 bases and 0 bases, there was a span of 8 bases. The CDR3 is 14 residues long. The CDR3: CASSYSGSSYEQYF. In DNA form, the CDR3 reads TGTGCCAGCAGTTACAGCGGTAGCTCCTACGAGCAGTACTTC.

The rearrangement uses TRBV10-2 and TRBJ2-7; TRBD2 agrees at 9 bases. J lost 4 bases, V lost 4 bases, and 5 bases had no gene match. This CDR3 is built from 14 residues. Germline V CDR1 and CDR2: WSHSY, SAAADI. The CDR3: CASSASSGGYEQYF. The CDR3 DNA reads TGCGCCAGCAGTGCGAGTAGCGGGGGTTACGAGCAGTACTTC.

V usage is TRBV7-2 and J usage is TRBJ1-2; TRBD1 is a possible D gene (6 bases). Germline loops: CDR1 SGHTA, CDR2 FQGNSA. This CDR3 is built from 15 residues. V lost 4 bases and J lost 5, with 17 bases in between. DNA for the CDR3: TGTGCCAGCAGCTCCCGACAGGAGATGAGGTATGGCTACACCTTC. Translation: CASSSRQEMRYGYTF.

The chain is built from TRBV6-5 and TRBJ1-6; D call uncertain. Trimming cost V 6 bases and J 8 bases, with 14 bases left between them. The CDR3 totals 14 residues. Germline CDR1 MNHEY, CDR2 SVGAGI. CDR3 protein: CASSREYLDSPLHF. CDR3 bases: TGTGCCAGCAGCCGAGAATATTTAGATTCACCCCTCCACTTT.

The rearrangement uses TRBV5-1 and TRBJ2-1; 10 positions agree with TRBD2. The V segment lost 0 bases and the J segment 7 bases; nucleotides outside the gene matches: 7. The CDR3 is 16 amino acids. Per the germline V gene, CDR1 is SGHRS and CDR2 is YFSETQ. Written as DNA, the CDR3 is TGCGCCAGCAGCTTGGAGTCTAGCGGGAGTCGGAATGAGCAGTTCTTC. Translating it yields CASSLESSGSRNEQFF.

CDR3 sequence (DNA): TGTGCCAGCAGCCAGGGATCCGAGCAGTACTTC. It codes for CASSQGSEQYF. V is TRBV3-1 (or the pseudogene TRBV3-2) and J is TRBJ2-7; D gene ambiguous. Germline-derived CDR1 and CDR2 are LGHDT and YNNKEL (reference sequence). Trimming took 3 bases from V and 6 from J, leaving 6 bases between them. CDR3 length: 11 amino acids.